The 6 T cell receptor beta chains below come from one sample, sequenced in a study of blood T cell repertoires in COVID-19. The data were produced by immunoSEQ multiplex PCR, yet TCRdb's version contains in-frame clones alone and is incomplete. Here the sample spans about 320,000 clones, around nine tenths being singletons. The sample was PBMCs or T cells enriched from blood (not recorded which). The receptor source for this set is a man aged 55 to 69 who had recovered from COVID-19.

The chain uses TRBV7-3 and TRBJ2-5, with D perhaps TRBD1 (5 bases). V gave up 0 bases and J gave up 4 bases, with 12 bases separating them. The CDR3 length is 15 residues. The germline V gene encodes CDR1 SGHTA and CDR2 FQGTGA. The CDR3 DNA reads as TGTGCCAGCAGCTTAACACCAGGGAAAATAGAGACCCAGTACTTC. This gives the protein CASSLTPGKIETQYF.

The chain has TRBV18 and TRBJ2-3; 14 bases line up with TRBD2. The germline CDR1 and CDR2 sequences are KGHSH and LQKENI. The V gene end was trimmed by 0 bases and the J gene end by 6 bases; junction bases not matched to a gene: 2. The CDR3 covers 16 residues. As DNA, the CDR3 is TGTGCCAGCTCACCACCGGGACTAGCGGGAGTGGATACGCAGTATTTT. This codes for CASSPPGLAGVDTQYF. Complete variable domain (other parts from reference TRBV18 and TRBJ2-3): NAGVMQNPRHLVRRRGQEARLRCSPMKGHSHVYWYRQLPEEGLKFMVYLQKENIIDESGMPKERFSAEFPKEGPSILRIQQVVRGDSAAYFCASSPPGLAGVDTQYFGPGTRLTVL.

The chain employs TRBV30 and TRBJ1-5; TRBD1 matches 7 bases. The CDR3 is made up of 14 amino acids. Losses at the gene ends were 1 base for V and 2 bases for J; bases not matched to a gene: 2. Germline CDR1 GTSNPN, CDR2 SVGIG (reference sequence). The CDR3 coding sequence is TGTGCCTGGAGTGGTGGACAGGGCAATCAGCCCCAGCATTTT. This gives the protein CAWSGGQGNQPQHF.

The genes are TRBV3-1 (or the pseudogene TRBV3-2) and TRBJ2-3, with TRBD2 as a possible D gene (6 bases). The CDR3 length is 14 residues. The V gene's germline CDR1 is LGHDT and CDR2 YNNKEL (reference sequence). With 4 bases removed from V and 9 bases from J, the gap between germline ends came to 17 bases. The CDR3 is CASSPTRLVVTQYF. In DNA form, the CDR3 reads TGTGCCAGCAGCCCCACTCGACTAGTCGTGACGCAGTATTTT.

This chain links TRBV4-2 with TRBJ1-5, with D possibly TRBD1 on 5 matching bases. The V and J ends lost 2 bases and 4 bases respectively, with 15 bases between them. The CDR3 sequence is 16 residues long. CDR1 and CDR2 (germline): LGHNA, YNFKEQ. CDR3 sequence (DNA): TGTGCCAGCAGCCAACCCCACCGGGGGGGGAATCAGCCCCAGCATTTT. Translation gives CASSQPHRGGNQPQHF.

The chain uses TRBV3-1 (or the pseudogene TRBV3-2) and TRBJ1-5; 8 positions agree with TRBD1. The CDR3 is 15 amino acids. With 4 bases clipped from V and 3 bases from J, the junction kept 5 bases outside the gene matches. The germline gives CDR1 LGHDT, CDR2 YNNKEL (reference sequence). CDR3: CASSPGTGTNQPQHF. The DNA for the CDR3 is TGTGCCAGCAGCCCAGGGACAGGCACCAATCAGCCCCAGCATTTT.